This entry concerns a single TCR beta chain. The data were obtained in a study of blood T cell repertoires in COVID-19. Study-level background: In each case, the material was cDNA or gDNA derived from T cells, B-cell-depleted T cells, or PBMCs.

Sequencing used immunoSEQ multiplex PCR; TCRdb keeps in-frame clones, though not all of them. The table lists approximately 150,000 clones, 88% of them singletons, with 25% to 30% in the top ten. This CDR3 is built from 16 residues. Per germline, CDR1 SGHNT and CDR2 YYREEE (reference sequence). V lost 3 bases and J lost 0, with 16 bases in between. This rearrangement joins TRBV5-4 to TRBJ2-7; perhaps TRBD2 as D (7 bases). The sequenced material came from peripheral blood. This receptor was obtained from a human donor in a cohort sampled during active COVID-19. The CDR3 region is CASSSPEGGASYEQYF. The DNA of the CDR3 is TGTGCCAGCAGCTCCCCCGAGGGGGGGGCCTCCTACGAGCAGTACTTC.